This TCR beta chain originates from a study of cytotoxic CD8 clonotypes in ibrutinib-treated CLL (dated by TCRdb to 2020 to 2022). Some background on the complete study: The cohort was composed of more than ten relapsed/refractory and about 15 treatment-naive patients; IGHV unmutated status was identified in 17 patients. Partial responses were observed in roughly 24 patients and complete responses in 2; after a median follow-up of roughly 72 months, remission was maintained in 14 patients and progression was observed in approximately 12. Response samples were taken after a median of approximately 13 months on treatment, ranging from about 6 to 40 months. Samples averaged approximately 240,000 productive templates and 94,082 productive rearrangements. Of the 70 to 100 people in the trial, 25 to 30 had longitudinal samples available. Cryopreserved peripheral blood mononuclear cells were collected before treatment, at response, and at either disease progression or sustained remission. All remission and progressive disease samples were collected while patients were still receiving ibrutinib. Broad study findings and their caveats: Sampling times were not matched between sustained-remission and progressing patients, and lymph node repertoires were not studied. Public clonotypes were rare and either shrank or stayed stable during treatment, and the rise in clonality at ibrutinib response reflected expansion of private clonotypes. Baseline clonality was found to be higher than that of age-matched healthy donors and was strongly correlated with circulating CD8+ T-cell counts. At ibrutinib response clonality went up, during sustained remission it held steady, and at progression it dropped back toward baseline.

The goal of deep resolution MiSeq sequencing was a depth between 1 in 1 million and 1 in 200,000 T cells, and coverage averaged 10x per clonotype. The immunoSEQ hsTCRB Kit was used to generate the TCR beta libraries. In the original analysis: Data were analyzed with ImmunoSEQ Data Assistant and ImmunoSEQ Analyzer, with V, D and J genes assigned per IMGT definitions. Clonality, with values ranging from 0 to 1, was calculated as one minus the normalized Shannon entropy of productive rearrangement frequencies. Public clonotype analysis was restricted to overrepresented clonotypes comprising at least 0.05% of each patient's repertoire. Repertoires from 10 to 15 age-matched healthy donors in immuneACCESS were used as clonality controls. TCRdb retrieved this table from immuneACCESS and kept in-frame rearrangements only. Not all clones are present; in checked studies, unresolved V genes account for under half, and no reason is known for the remainder. Clonal size and the V and J genes are those of that table, whereas D and trimming came from the DNA. The sample table records around 160,000 clones; about 88% of these occur just once. Jointly, the top ten make up roughly 3% of the sample.

Read against the paper, the sample's time point label means: progressive disease on ibrutinib. For TCR beta library preparation, approximately 2 micrograms of genomic DNA was extracted from cryopreserved PBMCs. Longitudinal blood samples from CLL patients on ibrutinib monotherapy underwent high-throughput TCR beta sequencing. The patients took part in an open-label, single-center phase 2 trial of ibrutinib monotherapy. Regarding this clone: This clone's antigen is unknown. No base quality information exists; no much larger clone differs at one position.

V lost 3 bases and J lost 0 bases; the stretch between them is 19 bases long. From the germline V gene, CDR1 is MGHRA and CDR2 is YSYEKL. The CDR3 covers 18 residues, taking in both the cysteine and the phenylalanine. Only CDR3 DNA is held: 54 bases, read in frame from base 1. The chain links TRBV4-1 with TRBJ2-3; the D gene is perhaps TRBD2, on 5 matching bases. Sequencing was performed on PBMCs, taken at disease progression, from a patient treated with ibrutinib. This clonotype originated in a human donor with chronic lymphocytic leukemia. The CDR3 region: CASSQAPPSGTSTDTQYF. The base sequence is TGCGCCAGCAGCCAGGCACCACCCAGCGGTACTAGCACAGATACGCAGTATTTT.